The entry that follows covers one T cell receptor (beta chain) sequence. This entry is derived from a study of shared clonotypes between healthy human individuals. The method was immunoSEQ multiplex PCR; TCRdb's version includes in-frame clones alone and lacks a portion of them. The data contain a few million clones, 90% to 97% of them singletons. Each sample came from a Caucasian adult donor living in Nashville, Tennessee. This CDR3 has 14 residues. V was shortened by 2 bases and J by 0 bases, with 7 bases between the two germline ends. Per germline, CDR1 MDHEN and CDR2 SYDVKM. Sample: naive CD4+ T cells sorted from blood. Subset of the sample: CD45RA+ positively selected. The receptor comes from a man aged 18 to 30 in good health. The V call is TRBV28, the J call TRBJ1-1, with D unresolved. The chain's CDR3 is CASSLLQLNTEAFF. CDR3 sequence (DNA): TGTGCCAGCAGTTTACTACAGTTGAACACTGAAGCTTTCTTT.